What follows are 14 T cell receptor beta chains derived from one specimen sequenced in a study of regulatory T cells in long-lasting Graves disease. Time point meaning: newly diagnosed GD, antithyroid drugs for less than 3 months. RNA isolated from PBMCs was used to make the TCR library. Building the TCR beta libraries relied on iRepertoire HTBI primers, and CDR3 regions underwent Arm-PCR. Each CDR3 protein gets one entry after TCRdb re-called the multiplex PCR reads with MiXCR. The table includes hundreds of thousands of distinct CDR3 sequences, roughly 16% detected once. This material consisted of peripheral blood mononuclear cells (PBMCs), taken at new diagnosis, from a patient treated with antithyroid drugs. The receptor source for this set is a female donor with Graves disease.

This clonotype was counted many times. The V and J genes are TRBV12-3 or TRBV12-4 and TRBJ2-1; 7 nucleotides match TRBD1. This CDR3 contains 15 residues. V dropped 3 bases and J dropped 10; count of bases not matched to a gene: 12. The DNA for the CDR3 is TGTGCCAGCAGTTTGTCCGGGACAGAGCCTGGAGAGCAGTTCTTC. Translating it yields CASSLSGTEPGEQFF.

The chain links TRBV7-6 to TRBJ1-5; unclear D gene. From germline, CDR1 is SGHVS and CDR2 FNYEAQ. There are 13 residues in the CDR3. V lost 5 bases, J lost 5 bases, and 10 bases lay in between. Here the CDR3 DNA reads TGTGCCAGCAGCCCCCGGGGTCATCAGCCCCAGCATTTT. It is translated as CASSPRGHQPQHF. The complete variable domain, with remaining parts taken from reference TRBV7-6 and TRBJ1-5, reads GAGVSQSPRYKVTKRGQDVALRCDPISGHVSLYWYRQALGQGPEFLTYFNYEAQQDKSGLPNDRFSAERPEGSISTLTIQRTEQRDSAMYRCASSPRGHQPQHFGDGTRLSIL.

Many counts were recorded for this clonotype. This rearrangement joins TRBV20-1 to TRBJ2-3, with 9 bases that match TRBD2. CDR1 and CDR2 (germline): DFQATT, SNEGSKA (reference sequence). The CDR3 consists of 16 residues. The V segment lost 3 bases and the J segment 0 bases; nucleotides outside the gene matches: 7. The CDR3 protein is CSARGGAGGSTDTQYF. DNA of the CDR3: TGCAGTGCTAGGGGGGGTGCGGGGGGGAGCACAGATACGCAGTATTTT.

The chain uses TRBV19 and TRBJ2-1; possible D gene TRBD1, 5 bases. The CDR3 contains 14 residues. V was clipped by 1 base and J by 9 bases, with 13 bases between them. The V gene's germline CDR1 is LNHDA and CDR2 SQIVND (reference sequence). Written as DNA, the CDR3 is TGTGCCAGTAGTATAGGGGCAGGGATTCGTGAGCAGTTCTTC. Its translation is CASSIGAGIREQFF.

Only a few counts were recorded for this clonotype. The chain recombines TRBV5-1 with TRBJ2-3; tentatively, D is TRBD1 (5 bases). The J call may be faulty, since TRBJ1-5 better matches the DNA end. The length of the CDR3 is 19 residues. CDR1 and CDR2 (germline): SGHRS, YFSETQ. CDR3 nucleotides: TGCGCCAGCAGCTTCGAACTCGGGGTCAGCGGGAGGTTGACAGATACGCAGCATTTT. Its translation is CASSFELGVSGRLTDTQHF.

This clonotype was seen at least ten times. The rearrangement uses TRBV11-2 and TRBJ1-3; D not certain. V was pared by 6 bases and J by 7 bases, with 7 bases between. CDR1 SGHAT and CDR2 FQNNGV come from the germline V gene. The CDR3 is 11 amino acids. For the CDR3, the DNA is TGTGCCAGCAGACCCCGGAACACCATATATTTT. This encodes CASRPRNTIYF.

CDR3 coding DNA: TGTGCCAGCAGTTACCAAATCACCTCAAGCGGGAGCCCCGGGGAGCTGTTTTTT. Protein: CASSYQITSSGSPGELFF. This rearrangement joins TRBV6-2 or TRBV6-3 to TRBJ2-2; 8 bases align to TRBD2. The CDR3 is made up of 18 amino acids. Per the germline V gene, CDR1 is MNHEY and CDR2 is SVGEGT. The V gene end was trimmed by 2 bases and the J gene end by 6 bases; junction bases not matched to a gene: 14.

Ten or more counts support this clonotype. The rearrangement links TRBV6-2 or TRBV6-3 to TRBJ1-1; D is unclear. V shed 2 bases and J shed 6 bases, with 13 bases lying between them. The CDR3 is 14 residues long. CDR1 and CDR2 from the germline V gene are MNHEY and SVGEGT. The CDR3: CASSYPSPAAEAFF. CDR3 coding DNA: TGTGCCAGCAGTTACCCCTCGCCTGCAGCTGAAGCTTTCTTT.

Many counts were recorded for this clonotype. The chain is built from TRBV6-2 or TRBV6-3 and TRBJ2-5, with unresolved D. CDR3 length: 13 residues. Germline CDR1 reads MNHEY; CDR2 reads SVGEGT. With 7 bases removed from V and 4 bases from J, the gap between germline ends came to 13 bases. The CDR3 loop reads CASKGQLRETQYF. The CDR3 nucleotides read TGTGCCAGCAAAGGGCAGTTGAGAGAGACCCAGTACTTC.

This clonotype was picked up many times. CDR3 in amino acids: CASSPGQDKAAFF. CDR3 nucleotide sequence: TGTGCCAGCAGCCCCGGACAGGACAAGGCGGCTTTCTTT. The rearrangement joins TRBV3-1 to TRBJ1-1, with TRBD1 matching 7 bases. Germline assignment: CDR1 LGHDT and CDR2 YNNKEL (reference sequence). The CDR3 spans 13 residues. J lost 11 bases, V lost 4 bases, and 10 bases had no gene match.

This clonotype has more than one count but fewer than ten. The rearrangement joins TRBV20-1 to TRBJ2-4, with D perhaps TRBD2 (5 bases). Germline assignment: CDR1 DFQATT and CDR2 SNEGSKA (reference sequence). CDR3 length: 13 residues. V lost 1 base and J 5 bases, leaving 9 bases between the germline ends. CDR3 residues: CSARGGAENIQYF. For the CDR3, the DNA is TGCAGTGCTAGAGGGGGAGCGGAAAACATTCAGTACTTC.

The chain links TRBV27 to TRBJ2-3; D call uncertain. V shed 5 bases and J shed 4 bases, with 10 bases lying between them. The length of the CDR3 is 13 residues. Germline V gene sequence: CDR1 MNHEY, CDR2 SMNVEV (reference sequence). CDR3 nucleotides: TGTGCCAGCAGTCGGGCGAGAGCAGATACGCAGTATTTT. Residues: CASSRARADTQYF.

This clonotype came up many times. The genes are TRBV20-1 and TRBJ2-7, with unresolved D. Germline V gene data show CDR1 as DFQATT and CDR2 as SNEGSKA (reference sequence). This CDR3 has 16 amino acids. The ends were cut back, 0 bases at V and 2 bases at J, with 17 bases in the middle. The CDR3 coding sequence is TGCAGTGCTAGAGACCTTGGGAAGGCGTTCCCCTACGAGCAGTACTTC. Protein: CSARDLGKAFPYEQYF.

This clonotype occurred many times. The chain combines TRBV28 with TRBJ2-1, with D possibly being TRBD2 (7 bases). Germline assignment: CDR1 MDHEN and CDR2 SYDVKM. The CDR3 sequence is 15 residues long. The V and J ends lost 4 bases and 6 bases respectively, with 16 bases between them. CDR3: CASSSPKGGGNEQFF. The CDR3 nucleotides are TGTGCCAGCAGTTCTCCCAAGGGGGGGGGCAATGAGCAGTTCTTC.